This TCR beta chain was captured in a study of blood T cell repertoires in COVID-19. Study overall: Acute and convalescent COVID-19 specimens originated in the United States, Italy and Spain. The cDNA or gDNA used as material had been derived from T cells, B-cell-depleted T cells, or PBMCs.

Germline CDR1 and CDR2: SGHAT and FQNNGV. The CDR3 totals 17 residues. V lost 5 bases, J lost 2 bases, and 12 bases stayed unmatched. As originally analysed: Nucleated cell number was recorded as an estimate derived from reference gene primer amplification. Profiling relied on immunoSEQ multiplex PCR, and the TCRdb table lists in-frame clones only, not all of them. Clone size and V and J calls were adopted from that table, with D and trimming inferred from the DNA. Of 20,000 to 30,000 clones detected, roughly nine tenths appear once; the ten largest clones hold approximately 20%. The TCR comes from a human donor in a cohort sampled during active COVID-19. The sequenced sample consisted of peripheral blood. The V call is TRBV11-2, the J call TRBJ2-3; TRBD2 aligns across 8 bases. CDR3 bases: TGTGCCAGCAGCGCTCGGGGTAGCGGGGAAAACACAGATACGCAGTATTTT. Residues: CASSARGSGENTDTQYF.